The rows below give T cell receptor beta chains drawn from one sample of a study of T cell responses to AZD1222 COVID-19 vaccine. Assay: immunoSEQ multiplex PCR; the TCRdb copy retains only in-frame clones and omits some. The sample has some 120,000 clones; roughly 90% are singletons. The material was peripheral blood, obtained on day 0 of AZD1222 vaccination. Receptors originate from an adult in good health. Each CDR3 is given with its conserved first and last residue. The order of the fields is J gene, V gene, clone size, D gene, CDR3 DNA, CDR3 protein. A D gene is named only where the DNA matches it firmly. Clone size appears in some rows only: once, few, many, or a class for an expanded clone.

TRBJ2-1	TRBV6-4	few	TRBD2	TGTGCCAGCAGTGAGAATAGCGGGAGTGGGTACAATGAGCAGTTCTTC	CASSENSGSGYNEQFF
TRBJ2-2	TRBV6-5	.	.	TGTGCCAGCAGTTACTCAACAGTCGCGAACACCGGGGAGCTGTTTTTT	CASSYSTVANTGELFF
TRBJ2-1	TRBV29-1	.	.	TGCAGCGTGCGGGACGATAATGAGCAGTTCTTC	CSVRDDNEQFF
TRBJ2-2	TRBV24-1	.	TRBD2	TGTGCCACCAGTGATCAGTTACGCAATAGCGGGACCGGGGAGCTGTTTTTT	CATSDQLRNSGTGELFF
TRBJ2-7	TRBV6-5	.	.	TGTGCCAGCAGTTACTCGAGGGGACAACTTACCTACGAGCAGTACTTC	CASSYSRGQLTYEQYF
TRBJ2-1	TRBV5-4	once	.	TGTGCCAGCAGCTTGTCGGCCGGTCAGGGGTTCTCCTACAATGAGCAGTTCTTC	CASSLSAGQGFSYNEQFF
TRBJ1-1	TRBV13	.	.	TGTGCCAGCAGCTTAATTAGGACTGAAGCTTTCTTT	CASSLIRTEAFF
TRBJ1-4	TRBV7-2	.	.	TGTGCCAGCAGCTTATATAGTTTGACAGCAACTAATGAAAAACTGTTTTTT	CASSLYSLTATNEKLFF
TRBJ1-1	TRBV24-1	.	.	TGTGCCACCAGTGAGGCCGGGACTCGGGACACTGAAGCTTTCTTT	CATSEAGTRDTEAFF
TRBJ2-1	TRBV11-2	.	.	TGTGCCAGCAGCTTATCGAGCCCCAATGAGCAGTTCTTC	CASSLSSPNEQFF
TRBJ2-5	TRBV27	.	TRBD2	TGTGCCAGCAGTCCCTCCGGGCTAGCGGGAGCTTTGATGGGAGAGACCCAGTACTTC	CASSPSGLAGALMGETQYF
TRBJ1-1	TRBV19	.	.	TGTGCCAGTAGTAACGACAGGAACACTGAAGCTTTCTTT	CASSNDRNTEAFF
TRBJ1-1	TRBV29-1	.	.	TGCAGCGTGTATGGCCCGGGAGGGACTGAAGCTTTCTTT	CSVYGPGGTEAFF
TRBJ1-2	TRBV10-3	.	.	TGTGCCATCAGTGACAGTTCCAGGTATGGCTACACCTTC	CAISDSSRYGYTF
TRBJ1-3	TRBV28	.	.	TGTGCCAGCAGTTCTCGGATCTCTGGAAACACCATATATTTT	CASSSRISGNTIYF
TRBJ2-1	TRBV28	once	.	TGTGCCAGCAGTTTATACAGGGGGGGACCCTACAATGAGCAGTTCTTC	CASSLYRGGPYNEQFF
TRBJ2-2	TRBV27	.	TRBD1	TGTGCCAGCAGTTCCATCACCGGGACAGGGGCCGAAAAAGGCACCGGGGAGCTGTTTTTT	CASSSITGTGAEKGTGELFF
TRBJ1-2	TRBV9	.	.	TGTGCCAGCAGCGCAACCAGGGCAGGGTATGGCTACACCTTC	CASSATRAGYGYTF
TRBJ2-7	TRBV27	.	.	TGTGCCAGCAGTTTAATACCGACTTACGAGCAGTACTTC	CASSLIPTYEQYF
TRBJ2-5	TRBV5-4	.	.	TGTGCCAGCAGCAAAGGACGAGAAGAGACCCAGTACTTC	CASSKGREETQYF
TRBJ2-3	TRBV5-1	once	TRBD2	TGCGCCAGCAGCTTAACTACTAGCGCGGCAGATACGCAGTATTTT	CASSLTTSAADTQYF
TRBJ2-7	TRBV4-2	once	TRBD1	TGTGCCAGCAGCCAAGCCGGGACAGGGGCCTACGAGCAGTACTTC	CASSQAGTGAYEQYF
TRBJ2-1	TRBV27	.	TRBD2	TGTGCCAGCAGGCGGTTGACTAGCGGGACGTACAATGAGCAGTTCTTC	CASRRLTSGTYNEQFF
TRBJ1-2	TRBV27	.	TRBD1	TGTGCCAGCAGTCCCGGGACAGGGGAAGGCTACACCTTC	CASSPGTGEGYTF
TRBJ2-7	TRBV5-1	.	.	TGCGCCAGCAGCTTGTCGGGTTATCAGTACTTC	CASSLSGYQYF
TRBJ2-7	TRBV4-3	few	.	TGCGCCAGCAGCCAAGATGTACAGGGAGTTTCCTACGAGCAGTACTTC	CASSQDVQGVSYEQYF
TRBJ2-7	TRBV27	.	.	TGTGCCAGCAGTCCCGGACTCTCCTACGAGCAGTACTTC	CASSPGLSYEQYF
TRBJ2-3	TRBV7-9	once	.	TGTGCCAACGCGGAATTCATCGGAGTCACAGATACGCAGTATTTT	CANAEFIGVTDTQYF
TRBJ2-7	TRBV28	.	TRBD1	TGTGCCAGCAGCCTCGGACAGGGTAGTGGGTACGAGCAGTACTTC	CASSLGQGSGYEQYF
TRBJ2-1	TRBV5-1	.	TRBD1	TGCGCCAGCAGCTCGGGACAGGGGGCGGCCCACAATGAGCAGTTCTTC	CASSSGQGAAHNEQFF
TRBJ1-4	TRBV28	.	TRBD1	TGTGCCAGCAGTCCGGACAGGGGGTGGACTAATGAAAAACTGTTTTTT	CASSPDRGWTNEKLFF
TRBJ2-3	TRBV11-2	.	.	TGTGCCAGCAGCTTAATGTCTAGCACAGATACGCAGTATTTT	CASSLMSSTDTQYF
TRBJ2-7	TRBV19	.	.	TGTGCCAGTAGCCCAGGTGTCTTGGAGCAGTACTTC	CASSPGVLEQYF
TRBJ2-2	TRBV10-1	.	TRBD1	TGCGCCAGCAGTGCGTGGTCGGACAGGACGACCGGGGAGCTGTTTTTT	CASSAWSDRTTGELFF
TRBJ2-7	TRBV27	.	.	TGTGCCAGCAGTTTATCCGGGCAGGCGGACTACGAGCAGTACTTC	CASSLSGQADYEQYF
TRBJ2-4	TRBV11-3	once	TRBD2	TGTGCCAGCAGCCCTAGGGCGGGAGGGCCATTAGCCAAAAACATTCAGTACTTC	CASSPRAGGPLAKNIQYF
TRBJ2-7	TRBV28	.	TRBD2	TGTGCCAGCAGTTTCAATATCCGCCTAGCGGTGAGCTACGAGCAGTACTTC	CASSFNIRLAVSYEQYF
TRBJ2-1	TRBV11-3	few	TRBD1	TGTGCCAGCAGCCCCGGGACAGGGTTTCATAAAGGTTACTACAATGAGCAGTTCTTC	CASSPGTGFHKGYYNEQFF
TRBJ1-1	TRBV5-4	once	.	TGTGCCAGCAGCTTGACAGGGCTCGGGAACACTGAAGCTTTCTTT	CASSLTGLGNTEAFF
TRBJ2-1	TRBV7-9	.	.	TGTGCCAGCAGCTTGGGACGTATCTCCTACAATGAGCAGTTCTTC	CASSLGRISYNEQFF
TRBJ2-5	TRBV25-1	.	TRBD2	TGTGCCAGCAGTGAATGGGCTAGCGGCCAAGAGACCCAGTACTTC	CASSEWASGQETQYF
TRBJ2-7	TRBV4-1	.	TRBD2	TGCGCCAGCAGCCAAGAATGGGAGGGCTCCGAGCAGTACTTC	CASSQEWEGSEQYF
TRBJ2-3	TRBV30	few	TRBD2	TGTGCCTGGAGTGTCGGTCCGTGGGGGGCCCTAGCGGGAGGGCTACAAGATACGCAGTATTTT	CAWSVGPWGALAGGLQDTQYF
TRBJ2-7	TRBV7-9	.	TRBD1	TGTGCCAGCAGCTTCTTAGGACAGGCCAACGAGCAGTACTTC	CASSFLGQANEQYF
TRBJ1-1	TRBV6-1	.	.	TGTGCCAGCAGTGAAGAGGTTAACACTGAAGCTTTCTTT	CASSEEVNTEAFF
TRBJ2-2	TRBV18	.	TRBD2	TGTGCCAGCTCACGCTCTCGAGGACTAGCGGGAGCTAGGAGCGGGGAGCTGTTTTTT	CASSRSRGLAGARSGELFF
TRBJ1-6	TRBV28	.	.	TGTGCCAGCAGTTTCGGCGGGGCCCAATATAATTCACCCCTCCACTTT	CASSFGGAQYNSPLHF
TRBJ2-6	TRBV9	.	TRBD1	TGTGCCAGCAGCGCCCGACAGGGGGCGCTTGGGGCCAACGTCCTGACTTTC	CASSARQGALGANVLTF
TRBJ2-7	TRBV6-5	.	.	TGTGCCAGCAGTTACTCCTGGGCAGTCTACGAGCAGTACTTC	CASSYSWAVYEQYF
TRBJ1-5	TRBV19	.	.	TGTGCCAGTAGTGATCAGGACAATCAGCCCCAGCATTTT	CASSDQDNQPQHF
TRBJ2-2	TRBV6-4	few	TRBD2	TGTGCCAGCAGTGACACCATAGCGGGAGTGGTGGAGCTGTTTTTT	CASSDTIAGVVELFF
TRBJ2-2	TRBV18	.	.	TGTGCCAGCTCACCTTTGAACACCGGGGAGCTGTTTTTT	CASSPLNTGELFF
TRBJ1-1	TRBV29-1	.	.	TGCAGCGTTGTATTCTTGATCTTCATGAACACTGAAGCTTTCTTT	CSVVFLIFMNTEAFF